This T cell receptor beta chain was recovered during a study of blood T cell repertoires in COVID-19. Overall study: From the United States, Italy and Spain came samples of acute and convalescent COVID-19. T cells, B-cell-depleted T cells, or PBMCs provided the cDNA or gDNA that served as material.

Sequencing was performed with immunoSEQ multiplex PCR; in TCRdb, only in-frame clones are kept and a portion is missing. The table includes 190,000 or so clones, over 75% detected once. Germline lookup yields CDR1 SQVTM and CDR2 ANQGSEA. The ends were cut back, 5 bases at V and 0 bases at J, with 7 bases in the middle. CDR3 size: 12 residues. Study members were between 18 and 89 years old and lived in 25 or so US regions. All recovered Cohort 3 donors got two negative PCRs, got clearance, or saw symptom resolution. This chain links TRBV29-1 with TRBJ1-1; D gene ambiguous. Sequencing used PBMCs or T cells enriched from blood (not recorded which). This sequence was found in a man aged 40-50 years who had recovered from COVID-19. The CDR3 sequence is CSVTLLNTEAFF. In DNA form, the CDR3 reads TGCAGCGTTACTCTACTGAACACTGAAGCTTTCTTT.